A single sample is the source of the 18 T cell receptor beta chains below, sequenced in a study of T cells in Graves' hyperthyroidism and ophthalmopathy. RNA transcripts served as the template for amplifying TCR beta CDR3 regions. HTBI primers were the set used in a first-round RT-PCR of the TCR CDR3. TCRdb re-analysed the multiplex PCR reads in MiXCR, keeping a single row per CDR3 protein. This sample has approximately 380,000 distinct CDR3 sequences, with 15% to 20% found just once. The sample consisted of blood. The receptors derive from a woman in her late teens or twenties with Graves' hyperthyroidism.

At least ten counts were recorded for this clonotype. V gene TRBV20-1 combines with J gene TRBJ1-2, with D tentatively TRBD1 (6 bases). V lost 5 bases to trimming and J lost 0 bases, with 16 bases between them. The CDR3 has 15 amino acids. Germline values: CDR1 DFQATT, CDR2 SNEGSKA (reference sequence). CDR3 protein: CSAWDTGGANYGYTF. DNA of the CDR3: TGCAGTGCTTGGGACACCGGGGGAGCTAACTATGGCTACACCTTC.

This clonotype was observed at least ten times. The chain employs TRBV27 and TRBJ1-6, with D possibly being TRBD1 (6 bases). V was clipped by 6 bases and J by 4 bases, with 19 bases between them. The germline V gene has CDR1 MNHEY and CDR2 SMNVEV (reference sequence). This CDR3 spans 17 amino acids. In nucleotides, the CDR3 is TGTGCCAGCAGGGTGACGGGGGGCGGGGTTTATAATTCACCCCTCCACTTT. Its translation is CASRVTGGGVYNSPLHF.

At least ten counts were recorded for this clonotype. The V and J genes are TRBV12-3 or TRBV12-4 and TRBJ1-1; no definite D call. The ends were cut back, 7 bases at V and 3 bases at J, with 18 bases in the middle. The length of the CDR3 is 15 residues. The CDR3 DNA sequence: TGTGCCAGCATCTTAGGGCCGGTTTGGCACACTGAAGCTTTCTTT. It is translated as CASILGPVWHTEAFF.

This clonotype was counted at least ten times. The chain uses TRBV2 and TRBJ1-2; 7 bases are shared with TRBD1. CDR3 size: 14 residues. J gave up 3 bases and V 5 bases, and 6 bases lay outside the gene matches. Per the germline V gene, CDR1 is SNHLY and CDR2 is FYNNEI. CDR3 sequence (DNA): TGTGCCAGCAGTTCAAGCACAGGGGACTATGGCTACACCTTC. Protein product: CASSSSTGDYGYTF.

CDR3 bases: TGTGCCAGCAGTTACTCAACGGCAGTTGTGACTGAAGCTTTCTTT. Protein: CASSYSTAVVTEAFF. The V gene is TRBV6-2 or TRBV6-3, the J gene TRBJ1-1; D is unclear. Germline lookup yields CDR1 MNHEY and CDR2 SVGEGT. This CDR3 is built from 15 residues. The V end lost 0 bases, the J end lost 5 bases, and 13 bases lay between the germline ends.

This clonotype was detected ten times or more. V is TRBV12-3 or TRBV12-4 and J is TRBJ1-5; the match to TRBD1 covers 7 bases. This CDR3 is built from 14 residues. With V trimmed by 9 bases and J by 4 bases, 9 bases remained unmatched. The CDR3 loop is CASQGGTANQPQHF. The CDR3 coding sequence is TGTGCCAGTCAAGGCGGGACAGCAAATCAGCCCCAGCATTTT.

The genes are TRBV6-1 and TRBJ1-1; D uncertain. Germline lookup yields CDR1 MNHNS and CDR2 SASEGT. CDR3 length equals 13 residues. Trimming shortened V by 7 bases and J by 4 bases, and 13 bases separated the two germline ends. In DNA form, the CDR3 reads TGTGCCAGCATCAAACCGGGCATCACTGAAGCTTTCTTT. Encoded protein: CASIKPGITEAFF.

This clonotype was seen many times. The chain is built from TRBV6-1 and TRBJ2-5, with TRBD1 identical over 8 bases. CDR3 size: 14 residues. Losses at the gene ends were 3 bases for V and 5 bases for J; bases not matched to a gene: 5. Germline assignment: CDR1 MNHNS and CDR2 SASEGT. The CDR3 spells CASSEDRVRETQYF. The CDR3 bases are TGTGCCAGCAGTGAGGACAGGGTCCGGGAGACCCAGTACTTC.

This clonotype was counted many times. V and J are TRBV28 and TRBJ1-2; the D is unclear. The CDR3 loop spans 12 amino acids. The ends were cut back, 5 bases at V and 6 bases at J, with 10 bases in the middle. Per germline, CDR1 MDHEN and CDR2 SYDVKM. The CDR3 reads CASSPRSDGYTF. The CDR3 DNA is TGTGCCAGCAGTCCTAGGTCGGATGGCTACACCTTC.

This chain links TRBV5-8 with TRBJ2-5; 12 nucleotides line up with TRBD1. V trimming: 10 bases; J trimming: 5 bases; junction bases outside the gene matches: 12. Germline V gene data show CDR1 as SGHTS and CDR2 as YDEGEE. The CDR3 runs 15 residues. CDR3 DNA sequence: TGTGCCTCTAACGGGGGACAGGGGGCTTGGGAGACCCAGTACTTC. As protein: CASNGGQGAWETQYF.

This clonotype was detected ten times or more. This chain connects TRBV6-1 to TRBJ1-1; D might be TRBD1 (5 bases). V was clipped by 6 bases and J by 6 bases, with 17 bases between them. The CDR3 length is 14 residues. Germline V CDR1 and CDR2: MNHNS, SASEGT. The chain's CDR3 is CASSPLLTGAEAFF. CDR3 DNA: TGTGCCAGCAGCCCCCTTCTAACGGGGGCTGAAGCTTTCTTT.

The chain uses TRBV30 and TRBJ1-3; D is unclear. The CDR3 extends over 12 amino acids. Germline loops: CDR1 GTSNPN, CDR2 SVGIG (reference sequence). Deletions cut 2 bases from V and 4 bases from J, with 6 bases between. The CDR3 region has the DNA TGTGCCTGGAGTCGGCCCGGAAACACCATATATTTT. This translates into CAWSRPGNTIYF.

This clonotype was seen at least ten times. This chain connects TRBV12-3 or TRBV12-4 to TRBJ2-3; D unresolved. The CDR3 is made up of 12 amino acids. Trimming shortened V by 4 bases and J by 5 bases, and 7 bases separated the two germline ends. This CDR3 reads CASSSSEDTQYF. In DNA, the CDR3 is TGTGCCAGCAGTTCCAGTGAAGATACGCAGTATTTT.

This clonotype turned up a few times. CDR3 bases: TGTGCCAGCAGCTTGGGGTCTGGGGGCGGAGCTGAAGCTTTCTTT. This sequence encodes CASSLGSGGGAEAFF. V usage is TRBV5-4 and J usage is TRBJ1-1; possibly TRBD1 for D (6 bases). This CDR3 spans 15 amino acids. CDR1 and CDR2 (germline): SGHNT, YYREEE (reference sequence). Between the trimmed V and J ends, which lost 0 bases and 6 bases, there was a span of 15 bases.

V usage is TRBV24-1 and J usage is TRBJ1-1; 8 positions agree with TRBD1. The CDR3 runs 15 residues. V shed 3 bases, J shed 3 bases, and the junction held 5 bases outside the gene matches. CDR1 and CDR2 from the germline V gene are KGHDR and SFDVKD. CDR3 bases: TGTGCCACCAGTGATGGTAACAGGGGGGACACTGAAGCTTTCTTT. Amino acid sequence: CATSDGNRGDTEAFF.

This clonotype has a count of ten or more. The gene calls are TRBV6-5 and TRBJ2-6; D not resolved. V dropped 2 bases and J dropped 3 bases, with 8 bases sitting between them. This CDR3 has 15 amino acids. The germline CDR1 and CDR2 sequences are MNHEY and SVGAGI. CDR3 in amino acids: CASSYEVGGANVLTF. CDR3 coding DNA: TGTGCCAGCAGTTACGAGGTCGGTGGGGCCAACGTCCTGACTTTC.

This clonotype was detected many times. This chain connects TRBV11-2 to TRBJ2-3; TRBD2 matches at 7 bases. The CDR3 totals 18 residues. The V gene end was trimmed by 5 bases and the J gene end by 4 bases; junction bases not matched to a gene: 18. CDR1 and CDR2 (germline): SGHAT, FQNNGV. The chain's CDR3 is CASSGGWGSLASPDTQYF. DNA of the CDR3: TGTGCCAGCAGCGGGGGGTGGGGTTCACTAGCGTCCCCAGATACGCAGTATTTT.

The gene calls are TRBV19 and TRBJ1-6; no definite D call. V lost 6 bases to trimming and J lost 14 bases, with 20 bases between them. This CDR3 comprises 14 residues. Germline V gene sequence: CDR1 LNHDA, CDR2 SQIVND (reference sequence). The CDR3 DNA is TGTGCCAGTAGCGGCAGTCGTTGGGATTTCTCCCTCCACTTT. It yields the protein CASSGSRWDFSLHF.